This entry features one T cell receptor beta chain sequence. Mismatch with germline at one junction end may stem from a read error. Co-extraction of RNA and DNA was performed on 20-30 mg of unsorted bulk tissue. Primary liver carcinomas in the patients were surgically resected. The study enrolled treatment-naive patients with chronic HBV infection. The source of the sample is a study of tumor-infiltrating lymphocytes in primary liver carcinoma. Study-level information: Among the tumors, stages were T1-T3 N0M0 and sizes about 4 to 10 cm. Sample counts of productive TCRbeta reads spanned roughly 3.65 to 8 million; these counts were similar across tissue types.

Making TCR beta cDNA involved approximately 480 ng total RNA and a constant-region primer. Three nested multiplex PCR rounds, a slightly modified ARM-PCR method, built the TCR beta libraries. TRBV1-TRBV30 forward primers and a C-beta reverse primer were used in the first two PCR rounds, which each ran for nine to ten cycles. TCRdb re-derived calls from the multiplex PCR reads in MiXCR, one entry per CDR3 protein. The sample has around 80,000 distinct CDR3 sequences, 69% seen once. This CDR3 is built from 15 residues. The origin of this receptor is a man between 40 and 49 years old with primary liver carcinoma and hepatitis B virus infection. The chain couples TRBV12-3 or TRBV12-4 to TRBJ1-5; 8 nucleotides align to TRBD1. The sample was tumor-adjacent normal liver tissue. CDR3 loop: CPSSPTGGFNQPQHF. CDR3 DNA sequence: TGTCCCAGCAGCCCAACAGGGGGATTCAATCAGCCCCAGCATTTT.